The 23 T cell receptor beta chains given below trace back to one sample, sequenced in a study of blood T cell repertoires in COVID-19 (dated by TCRdb to the early 2020s). The library was built by means of the immunoSEQ multiplex PCR assay. Entries here come from immuneACCESS through TCRdb and include only in-frame sequences with V and J called. Some clones fail to appear in such tables; in the studies checked, an unresolved V gene covers under half of the shortfall, and the cause of the remainder is unknown. In this sample the table shows about 370,000 clones, 90% of which occur a single time. The top ten clonotypes cover about 7% of the sample. The sample consisted of peripheral blood. These receptors came from a man aged 18 to 30 with active or convalescent COVID-19.

This sequence joins TRBV28 and TRBJ2-3; D possibly corresponds to TRBD2 (5 bases). From germline, CDR1 is MDHEN and CDR2 SYDVKM. With 4 bases removed from V and 2 bases from J, the gap between germline ends came to 19 bases. The CDR3 runs 17 residues. The CDR3 sequence: CASSSTTQREPTDTQYF. The CDR3 nucleotides read TGTGCCAGCAGTTCTACCACGCAGAGGGAACCCACAGATACGCAGTATTTT.

This sequence joins TRBV4-3 and TRBJ2-5; D perhaps matches TRBD1 (6 bases). Germline-derived CDR1 and CDR2 are LGHNA and YSLEER. The CDR3 is made up of 15 amino acids. V was trimmed by 1 base and J by 1 base, leaving 10 bases between them. The CDR3 nucleotides are TGCGCCAGCAGCCAAGCGGGACACCGCCAAGAGACCCAGTACTTC. This gives the protein CASSQAGHRQETQYF.

The V gene is TRBV6-5, the J gene TRBJ2-1; a weak D match, TRBD1 (6 bases). CDR1 is MNHEY, CDR2 SVGAGI, per germline. Trimming removed 7 bases at V and 2 bases at J, with 15 bases between. The CDR3 consists of 15 residues. CDR3 DNA sequence: TGTGCCAGCATGTCAGGGGCGAACCCCTACAATGAGCAGTTCTTC. It codes for CASMSGANPYNEQFF.

CDR3 DNA sequence: TGTGCCAGCAGCTTAGGATGGACTGTCGGCACTGAAGCTTTCTTT. Its translation: CASSLGWTVGTEAFF. V usage is TRBV7-9 and J usage is TRBJ1-1; no definite D call. V dropped 1 base and J dropped 4 bases, with 13 bases sitting between them. This CDR3 comprises 15 residues. CDR1 is SEHNR and CDR2 is FQNEAQ in the germline V gene (reference sequence). Looking up the rest from reference TRBV7-9 and TRBJ1-1 gives the full variable domain: DTGVSQNPRHKITKRGQNVTFRCDPISEHNRLYWYRQTLGQGPEFLTYFQNEAQLEKSRLLSDRFSAERPKGSFSTLEIQRTEQGDSAMYLCASSLGWTVGTEAFFGQGTRLTVV.

This clone was seen more than once but under ten times. The CDR3 sequence: CASSQAAGVSYEQYF. The CDR3 nucleotides read TGCGCCAGCAGCCAAGCGGCGGGGGTTTCCTACGAGCAGTACTTC. The chain couples TRBV4-3 to TRBJ2-7; 7 nucleotides align to TRBD2. With V trimmed by 1 base and J by 1 base, 4 bases remained unmatched. This CDR3 comprises 15 residues. Per germline, CDR1 LGHNA and CDR2 YSLEER.

This clone was seen a few times. The chain employs TRBV10-3 and TRBJ2-7; TRBD1 agrees at 8 bases. The CDR3 extends over 14 amino acids. The germline V gene has CDR1 ENHRY and CDR2 SYGVKD. The V gene end was trimmed by 7 bases and the J gene end by 0 bases; junction bases not matched to a gene: 5. The CDR3, as DNA: TGTGCCATCACTAGGACAGGGAGCTCCTACGAGCAGTACTTC. Translation: CAITRTGSSYEQYF.

This chain joins TRBV10-3 and TRBJ2-7; weak D call: TRBD2 (6 bases). Germline V gives CDR1 ENHRY, CDR2 SYGVKD. The V and J ends lost 0 bases and 3 bases respectively, with 9 bases between them. The CDR3 contains 14 residues. In nucleotides, the CDR3 is TGTGCCATCAGTGAGTCAGGAGGGTTCTACGAGCAGTACTTC. Translation gives CAISESGGFYEQYF.

V gene TRBV18 combines with J gene TRBJ1-2, with D maybe TRBD1 (5 bases). Trimming took off 6 bases at V and 6 bases at J, with 14 bases between the two ends. The CDR3 contains 13 residues. Germline V gene lookup returns CDR1 KGHSH and CDR2 LQKENI. The CDR3 bases are TGTGCCAGCTCGCCGTCAGAAGGGGATGGCTACACCTTC. This sequence encodes CASSPSEGDGYTF.

The chain uses TRBV4-1 and TRBJ1-5, with TRBD1 as a possible D gene (5 bases). Germline V gene lookup returns CDR1 MGHRA and CDR2 YSYEKL. The CDR3 runs to 14 residues. V was cut by 1 base and J by 5 bases, with 9 bases left in between. CDR3 region: CASSQVARDQPQHF. The CDR3, as DNA: TGCGCCAGCAGCCAAGTGGCCAGGGATCAGCCCCAGCATTTT.

The CDR3 DNA is TGTGCCAGCAGTCACGTAGACAGAGCCAAAAACATTCAGTACTTC. Translating gives CASSHVDRAKNIQYF. V and J are TRBV2 and TRBJ2-4; D is possibly TRBD1 (5 bases). This CDR3 is built from 15 residues. Germline CDR1 and CDR2: SNHLY and FYNNEI. V was cut by 5 bases and J by 0 bases, with 11 bases left in between.

V and J are TRBV28 and TRBJ2-5, with TRBD2 identical over 7 bases. CDR1 and CDR2 from the germline V gene are MDHEN and SYDVKM. With V trimmed by 5 bases and J by 4 bases, 10 bases remained unmatched. This CDR3 comprises 15 residues. DNA for the CDR3: TGTGCCAGCAGTCTACAGCCTCCGGGGGGAGAGACCCAGTACTTC. As protein: CASSLQPPGGETQYF.

The chain joins TRBV13 to TRBJ2-7; weak D call: TRBD2 (5 bases). V shed 5 bases and J shed 7 bases, with 27 bases lying between them. The CDR3 runs 17 residues. Germline CDR1 and CDR2: PRHDT and FYEKMQ (reference sequence). For the CDR3, the DNA is TGTGCCAGCAGCGCCCAGACCTCGAGGCGACTATACGGGGAGCAGTACTTC. Residues: CASSAQTSRRLYGEQYF.

This chain joins TRBV18 and TRBJ1-1; 9 bases align to TRBD1. After removal of 0 bases from V and 7 bases from J, the junction contained 12 bases not matched to a gene. CDR1 is KGHSH, CDR2 LQKENI, per germline. The CDR3 has 17 amino acids. In DNA, the CDR3 is TGTGCCAGCTCACCACCCGGGAGCGGACAGGGGCGACTTGAAGCTTTCTTT. Its translation: CASSPPGSGQGRLEAFF.

This chain's CDR3 is CASSYGQGGQPQHF. CDR3 DNA: TGTGCCAGCAGCTATGGACAGGGAGGTCAGCCCCAGCATTTT. The genes are TRBV5-8 and TRBJ1-5; 8 bases are a match to TRBD1. CDR1 is SGHTS, CDR2 YDEGEE, per germline. The length of the CDR3 is 14 residues. Trimming cost V 3 bases and J 6 bases; bases outside gene matches: 5.

The CDR3 sequence is CASLTRLADTQYF. The CDR3 bases are TGTGCCAGCCTCACTAGACTTGCAGATACGCAGTATTTT. V and J are TRBV6-5 and TRBJ2-3; perhaps TRBD2 as D (5 bases). The CDR3 length is 13 residues. Germline V CDR1 and CDR2: MNHEY, SVGAGI. Trimming stripped 8 bases from V and 4 bases from J, with 13 bases between.

This clone was seen only once. The gene calls are TRBV19 and TRBJ2-3, with TRBD1 identical over 10 bases. J lost 3 bases, V lost 10 bases, and 10 bases had no gene match. This CDR3 contains 15 residues. Per the germline V gene, CDR1 is LNHDA and CDR2 is SQIVND (reference sequence). This CDR3 is CATRETGGMTDTQYF. In nucleotides, the CDR3 is TGTGCCACAAGGGAGACAGGGGGCATGACAGATACGCAGTATTTT.

In this sample, this clone turned up a few times. J is TRBJ1-1 and V is TRBV23-1, with 7 bases matching TRBD1. TRBV23-1 is annotated as an ORF whose role is uncertain. V lost 8 bases and J lost 1; bases outside the gene matches: 4. CDR3 length: 13 residues. As DNA, the CDR3 is TGCGCCAGCGGCTACAGGGGGAACACTGAAGCTTTCTTT. Translated: CASGYRGNTEAFF.

V and J are TRBV20-1 and TRBJ1-6; 7 nucleotides line up with TRBD1. Germline CDR1 DFQATT, CDR2 SNEGSKA (reference sequence). V lost 6 bases, J lost 14 bases, and 7 bases stayed unmatched. This CDR3 is 11 amino acids long. The CDR3 DNA reads as TGCAGTGCAACCAGACAGGGAGCCCTCCACTTT. This codes for CSATRQGALHF.

The J gene is TRBJ1-4, the V gene TRBV7-9, with a possible D match to TRBD1 (6 bases). The CDR3 covers 16 residues. V lost 5 bases and J lost 3, with 16 bases in between. From germline, CDR1 is SEHNR and CDR2 FQNEAQ (reference sequence). The CDR3 is CASSPQGIGSNEKLFF. CDR3 nucleotide sequence: TGTGCCAGCAGCCCACAGGGTATAGGGTCTAATGAAAAACTGTTTTTT.

The chain recombines TRBV6-6 with TRBJ2-7; D is perhaps TRBD2 (5 bases). The V and J ends lost 2 bases and 2 bases respectively, with 13 bases between them. The V gene's germline CDR1 is MNHNY and CDR2 SVGAGI (reference sequence). There are 15 residues in the CDR3. The CDR3 is CASSYIGEPPYEQYF. CDR3 in DNA: TGTGCCAGCAGTTACATTGGGGAGCCACCCTACGAGCAGTACTTC.

This clone was seen just once. This chain joins TRBV15 and TRBJ2-3; maybe TRBD1 (5 bases). Trimming shortened V by 0 bases and J by 2 bases, and 15 bases separated the two germline ends. This CDR3 spans 17 amino acids. In germline, CDR1 is LNHNV, CDR2 YYDKDF (reference sequence). CDR3 nucleotides: TGTGCCACCAGCAGAGATTACAGATCGACAGTCACAGATACGCAGTATTTT. This encodes CATSRDYRSTVTDTQYF.

This clone was seen only once. CDR3 loop: CASNRRGRDEKLFF. The CDR3 nucleotides read TGTGCCAGCAATCGGCGGGGCAGAGATGAAAAACTGTTTTTT. The V and J genes are TRBV6-5 and TRBJ1-4; tentative D call: TRBD1 (5 bases). Germline CDR1 is MNHEY and CDR2 is SVGAGI. CDR3 length: 14 residues. V gave up 7 bases and J gave up 6 bases, with 15 bases separating them.

The chain links TRBV5-1 to TRBJ2-3; 9 bases map to TRBD2. The CDR3 spans 16 residues. The V segment lost 5 bases and the J segment 0 bases; nucleotides outside the gene matches: 7. CDR1 is SGHRS, CDR2 YFSETQ, per germline. The CDR3 region is CASRYSGGASTDTQYF. Written as DNA, the CDR3 is TGCGCCAGCAGATATAGCGGGGGAGCTAGCACAGATACGCAGTATTTT.